Shown below are 24 T cell receptor beta chains from a single sample sequenced in a study of blood T cell repertoires in COVID-19. The protocol was immunoSEQ multiplex PCR, while the TCRdb copy is restricted to in-frame clones and leaves out a portion. The table lists more than 95,000 clones, about 70% of them singletons. Sequencing used peripheral blood. These receptors were collected from a man aged 80 or over with COVID-19, enrolled during active disease.

The V gene is TRBV12-5, the J gene TRBJ1-1; D unresolved. The CDR3 runs 11 residues. Germline loops: CDR1 LGHNT, CDR2 FRNRAP. Trimming stripped 1 base from V and 8 bases from J, with 5 bases between. The CDR3 coding sequence is TGTGCTAGTGGTTTGGGGGCCGAAGCTTTCTTT. It translates to CASGLGAEAFF.

The chain couples TRBV6-5 to TRBJ1-2, with a weak D call TRBD1 (6 bases). V dropped 6 bases and J dropped 0 bases, with 11 bases sitting between them. The CDR3 is 14 residues long. Germline CDR1 reads MNHEY; CDR2 reads SVGAGI. The CDR3 sequence: CASSGQLSNYGYTF. The CDR3 region has the DNA TGTGCCAGCAGCGGACAGCTATCTAACTATGGCTACACCTTC.

This chain joins TRBV19 and TRBJ2-2; weak D call: TRBD1 (5 bases). CDR3 length: 13 amino acids. CDR1 is LNHDA, CDR2 SQIVND, per germline (reference sequence). The V end lost 3 bases, the J end lost 5 bases, and 7 bases lay between the germline ends. The DNA of the CDR3 is TGTGCCAGTAGTATCCAGGGAACCGGGGAGCTGTTTTTT. Translation: CASSIQGTGELFF.

The V call is TRBV15, the J call TRBJ2-6, with TRBD1 matching 8 bases. Trimming removed 6 bases from V and 3 bases from J; junction bases left unmatched: 10. In germline, CDR1 is LNHNV, CDR2 YYDKDF (reference sequence). This CDR3 is 17 amino acids long. The CDR3 region is CATRGAGGDFGANVLTF. Written as DNA, the CDR3 is TGTGCCACCAGGGGAGCAGGGGGCGATTTTGGGGCCAACGTCCTGACTTTC.

This chain links TRBV27 with TRBJ1-6, with a weak D call TRBD1 (6 bases). Trimming pared 3 bases from V and 0 bases from J, leaving 9 bases between. Germline loops: CDR1 MNHEY, CDR2 SMNVEV (reference sequence). This CDR3 region has 16 residues. In nucleotides, the CDR3 is TGTGCCAGCAGTTTGGACAGAGACTCCTATAATTCACCCCTCCACTTT. This codes for CASSLDRDSYNSPLHF.

This chain connects TRBV28 to TRBJ1-1; 10 positions match TRBD1. The germline CDR1 and CDR2 sequences are MDHEN and SYDVKM. CDR3 length: 14 amino acids. J was trimmed by 5 bases and V by 3 bases; bases with no gene match: 3. CDR3 loop: CASSFLDRGTEAFF. The DNA for the CDR3 is TGTGCCAGCAGTTTCTTGGACAGGGGGACTGAAGCTTTCTTT.

The table lists this clone with a few counts. The CDR3 DNA sequence: TGTGCCAGCAGTTTTCTTGGACAGGGGGCCTACGAGCAGTACTTC. Translation: CASSFLGQGAYEQYF. The chain joins TRBV27 to TRBJ2-7; 10 bases line up with TRBD1. The CDR3 sequence is 15 residues long. Germline V lookup: CDR1 MNHEY, CDR2 SMNVEV (reference sequence). V was pared by 3 bases and J by 2 bases, with 4 bases of the junction left unmatched.

The rearrangement uses TRBV5-1 and TRBJ2-7; 10 positions match TRBD2. This CDR3 is built from 16 residues. V lost 1 base and J lost 0; bases outside the gene matches: 4. The germline V gene has CDR1 SGHRS and CDR2 YFSETQ. Here the CDR3 reads CASSLFGLAVSYEQYF. DNA for the CDR3: TGCGCCAGCAGCTTGTTTGGACTAGCGGTCTCCTACGAGCAGTACTTC.

This clone was seen only a few times. The chain recombines TRBV27 with TRBJ1-6; no reliable D call. The germline V gene has CDR1 MNHEY and CDR2 SMNVEV (reference sequence). This CDR3 comprises 14 residues. Trimming cost V 1 base and J 9 bases, with 10 bases left between them. In nucleotides, the CDR3 is TGTGCCAGCAGTTTATTGGCCCAGCGTTCACCCCTCCACTTT. This translates into CASSLLAQRSPLHF.

This clone has just a few counts. The chain is built from TRBV11-1 and TRBJ2-7; 8 bases align to TRBD2. The germline V gene has CDR1 SGHAT and CDR2 FQDESV (reference sequence). The CDR3 is made up of 15 amino acids. Trimming removed 6 bases from V and 0 bases from J; junction bases left unmatched: 7. The DNA of the CDR3 is TGTGCCAGCAGATCCGTGCTAGCGGGCTCCTACGAGCAGTACTTC. It codes for CASRSVLAGSYEQYF.

The rearrangement uses TRBV1 and TRBJ1-5. TRBV1 is a pseudogene. This CDR3 has 15 residues. CDR3 coding DNA: TGCACCAGCAGCCAAGGGGGGGACAGCAATCAGCCCCAGCATTTT. It codes for CTSSQGGDSNQPQHF.

The CDR3 nucleotides read TGTGCCACCGAAGTAAGAGGGAACAGATATGGCTACACCTTC. Residues: CATEVRGNRYGYTF. The chain links TRBV2 to TRBJ1-2; D ambiguous. In germline, CDR1 is SNHLY, CDR2 FYNNEI. CDR3 length equals 14 residues. V was shortened by 10 bases and J by 5 bases, with 20 bases between the two germline ends.

The rearrangement joins TRBV7-6 to TRBJ2-3; 7 bases are a match to TRBD2. The CDR3 has 17 residues. CDR1 is SGHVS, CDR2 FNYEAQ, per germline. V dropped 5 bases and J dropped 1; count of bases not matched to a gene: 12. CDR3 amino acids: CASSPRPGAGRTDTQYF. The CDR3 nucleotides are TGTGCCAGCAGCCCGCGCCCGGGAGCGGGGCGCACAGATACGCAGTATTTT.

A few counts support this clone. This chain links TRBV20-1 with TRBJ2-1, with D uncertain. V gave up 6 bases and J gave up 8 bases, with 11 bases separating them. Per germline, CDR1 DFQATT and CDR2 SNEGSKA (reference sequence). The CDR3 spans 11 residues. CDR3 protein: CSARLNYEQFF. CDR3 DNA sequence: TGCAGTGCCCGTCTTAACTATGAGCAGTTCTTC.

V usage is TRBV7-9 and J usage is TRBJ2-3; D is undetermined. Trimming took 4 bases from V and 1 from J, leaving 9 bases between them. Germline CDR1 is SEHNR and CDR2 is FQNEAQ (reference sequence). This CDR3 spans 14 amino acids. CDR3 coding DNA: TGTGCCAGCAGCTCCCCCCCGGGCACAGATACGCAGTATTTT. Its protein product is CASSSPPGTDTQYF.

The chain carries TRBV29-1 and TRBJ1-2; D uncertain. The CDR3 consists of 13 residues. Germline CDR1 reads SQVTM; CDR2 reads ANQGSEA. V was shortened by 6 bases and J by 8 bases, with 19 bases between the two germline ends. The CDR3 region has the DNA TGCAGCGTGACCCGGGATGTGACGAAGGGCTACACCTTC. Its translation: CSVTRDVTKGYTF.

The chain links TRBV7-9 to TRBJ2-7, with D maybe TRBD2 (7 bases). The CDR3 contains 15 residues. V lost 3 bases and J 2 bases, leaving 14 bases between the germline ends. From germline, CDR1 is SEHNR and CDR2 FQNEAQ (reference sequence). CDR3 in DNA: TGTGCCAGCAGCTTGGGGGGGCAGGTACCCTACGAGCAGTACTTC. Its protein product is CASSLGGQVPYEQYF.

The rearrangement links TRBV6-2 or TRBV6-3 to TRBJ1-2, with D hard to call. The germline V and J ends were trimmed by 5 bases and 4 bases, with 5 bases remaining between them. CDR1 is MNHEY and CDR2 is SVGEGT in the germline V gene. The CDR3 covers 11 residues. In nucleotides, the CDR3 is TGTGCCAGCAGTGTCTTCTATGGCTACACCTTC. This translates into CASSVFYGYTF.

This chain links TRBV28 with TRBJ2-7, with 12 bases identical to TRBD2. The CDR3 is 14 residues long. From germline, CDR1 is MDHEN and CDR2 SYDVKM. Germline trimming cut 6 bases from V and 12 bases from J; bases unmatched to any gene: 12. The CDR3: CASRPTSGSSRGYF. In DNA, the CDR3 is TGTGCCAGCAGACCGACTAGCGGGAGTTCCCGGGGGTACTTC.

The chain is built from TRBV7-3 and TRBJ2-3; possible D gene TRBD2, 6 bases. The CDR3 has 14 amino acids. V was clipped by 3 bases and J by 5 bases, with 12 bases between them. CDR1 and CDR2 from the germline V gene are SGHTA and FQGTGA. The CDR3 here is CASSLVAGGDTQYF. For the CDR3, the DNA is TGTGCCAGCAGCTTGGTTGCCGGGGGAGATACGCAGTATTTT. The full variable domain, in which reference TRBV7-3 and TRBJ2-3 provide the parts outside the CDR3, is GAGVSQTPSNKVTEKGKYVELRCDPISGHTALYWYRQSLGQGPEFLIYFQGTGAADDSGLPNDRFFAVRPEGSVSTLKIQRTERGDSAVYLCASSLVAGGDTQYFGPGTRLTVL.

The chain links TRBV19 to TRBJ2-2; D gene uncertain. The ends were cut back, 3 bases at V and 0 bases at J, with 8 bases in the middle. Germline V gene sequence: CDR1 LNHDA, CDR2 SQIVND (reference sequence). CDR3 length: 15 amino acids. CDR3 in DNA: TGTGCCAGTAGTATCCGAGGTACGAACACCGGGGAGCTGTTTTTT. Its protein is CASSIRGTNTGELFF.

This chain connects TRBV7-9 to TRBJ2-7, with D hard to call. This CDR3 is built from 14 residues. Germline values: CDR1 SEHNR, CDR2 FQNEAQ (reference sequence). Trimming removed 2 bases at V and 2 bases at J, with 10 bases between. CDR3 region: CASSLTQYAYEQYF. CDR3 in DNA: TGTGCCAGCAGCTTAACACAGTATGCCTACGAGCAGTACTTC.

V is TRBV19 and J is TRBJ1-3; 7 bases align to TRBD1. J lost 5 bases, V lost 2 bases, and 9 bases had no gene match. Looked up from germline, CDR1 is LNHDA and CDR2 is SQIVND (reference sequence). The CDR3 is 16 residues long. DNA for the CDR3: TGTGCCAGTAGTATAAGCGGACAGGCCGGGAGAAACACCATATATTTT. Protein product: CASSISGQAGRNTIYF. Using reference TRBV19 and TRBJ1-3 for the parts outside the CDR3, the full variable domain is DGGITQSPKYLFRKEGQNVTLSCEQNLNHDAMYWYRQDPGQGLRLIYYSQIVNDFQKGDIAEGYSVSREKKESFPLTVTSAQKNPTAFYLCASSISGQAGRNTIYFGEGSWLTVV.

The genes are TRBV18 and TRBJ2-5; D uncertain. This CDR3 is built from 12 residues. Germline values: CDR1 KGHSH, CDR2 LQKENI. Trimming cost V 2 bases and J 4 bases, with 5 bases left between them. The CDR3 loop reads CASSPNLETQYF. The CDR3 DNA reads TGTGCCAGCTCACCAAATCTAGAGACCCAGTACTTC.